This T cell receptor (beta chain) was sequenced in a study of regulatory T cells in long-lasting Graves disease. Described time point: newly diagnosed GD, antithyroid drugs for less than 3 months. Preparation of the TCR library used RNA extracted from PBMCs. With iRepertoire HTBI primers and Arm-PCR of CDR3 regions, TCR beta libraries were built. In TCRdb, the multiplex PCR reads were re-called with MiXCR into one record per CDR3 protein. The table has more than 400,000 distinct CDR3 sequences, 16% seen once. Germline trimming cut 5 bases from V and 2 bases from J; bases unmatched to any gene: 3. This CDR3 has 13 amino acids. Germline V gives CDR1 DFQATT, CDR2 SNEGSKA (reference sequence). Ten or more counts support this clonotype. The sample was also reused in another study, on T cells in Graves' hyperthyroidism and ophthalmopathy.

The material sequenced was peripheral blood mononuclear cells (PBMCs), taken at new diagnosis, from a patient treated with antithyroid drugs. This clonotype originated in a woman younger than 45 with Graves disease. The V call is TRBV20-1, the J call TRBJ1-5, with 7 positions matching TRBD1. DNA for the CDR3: TGCAGTGCTCAAGGGACAGGCAATCAGCCCCAGCATTTT. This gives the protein CSAQGTGNQPQHF.